One sample yielded the 25 T cell receptor beta chains listed below, sequenced in a study of T cell repertoires in cytomegalovirus infection. Antigens of these TCRs are unknown. A single record per CDR3 protein comes from TCRdb applying MiXCR to the reads. The table lists hundreds of thousands of distinct CDR3 sequences, approximately 46% of them singletons, with 40% to 50% in the top ten. The sample in question was cultured PBMCs, obtained from culture after CMV antigen stimulation. These receptors were obtained from a human donor in good health (CMV status not recorded). Some clones in this sample may be carry-over from other donors' samples.

The chain uses TRBV4-1 and TRBJ2-2; TRBD2 aligns across 11 bases. Germline CDR1 MGHRA, CDR2 YSYEKL. This CDR3 has 17 residues. The junction had 3 bases not matched to a gene; V was cut back by 0 bases and J by 3 bases. The CDR3 protein is CASSQEGLAVDTGELFF. DNA of the CDR3: TGCGCCAGCAGCCAAGAGGGACTAGCGGTGGACACCGGGGAGCTGTTTTTT.

The V call is TRBV12-3 or TRBV12-4, the J call TRBJ1-3; 9 positions agree with TRBD1. The length of the CDR3 is 16 residues. V was pared by 3 bases and J by 3 bases, with 6 bases of the junction left unmatched. The CDR3 sequence is CASSFVDRGIGNTIYF. The CDR3, as DNA: TGTGCCAGCAGTTTTGTGGACAGGGGAATTGGAAACACCATATATTTT.

In regard to this clonotype: An end of the junction does not agree with germline; a read error may underlie this. The chain combines TRBV24-1 with TRBJ2-1; 7 bases are shared with TRBD1. There are 17 residues in the CDR3. Germline V CDR1 and CDR2: KGHDR, SFDVKD. The CDR3 loop is CAASDSTGTAPRNEQFF. DNA of the CDR3: TGTGCCGCCAGTGATTCCACCGGGACAGCACCGAGGAATGAGCAGTTCTTC.

The chain employs TRBV6-1 and TRBJ2-4; D might be TRBD2 (6 bases). Per the germline V gene, CDR1 is MNHNS and CDR2 is SASEGT. The CDR3 totals 16 residues. Trimming shortened V by 5 bases and J by 2 bases, and 16 bases separated the two germline ends. The CDR3 region has the DNA TGTGCCAGCAGTACCCGACTAGGGTTCCCCAAAAACATTCAGTACTTC. Protein sequence: CASSTRLGFPKNIQYF.

V usage is TRBV6-5 and J usage is TRBJ2-3, with no clear D. Trimming took off 7 bases at V and 6 bases at J, with 8 bases between the two ends. This CDR3 region has 11 residues. Per germline, CDR1 MNHEY and CDR2 SVGAGI. CDR3 in DNA: TGTGCCAGCACCGGCAGCGATACGCAGTATTTT. This translates into CASTGSDTQYF.

This clonotype was counted a few times. The chain recombines TRBV12-3 or TRBV12-4 with TRBJ2-7; D is undetermined. The CDR3 runs 13 residues. V was cut by 3 bases and J by 3 bases, with 9 bases left in between. CDR3 residues: CASSFYGSYEQYF. In DNA, the CDR3 is TGTGCCAGCAGTTTTTACGGTAGCTACGAGCAGTACTTC.

The V and J genes are TRBV12-3 or TRBV12-4 and TRBJ1-2; D is ambiguous. V lost 3 bases to trimming and J lost 8 bases, with 13 bases between them. The length of the CDR3 is 13 residues. This CDR3 is CASSFILGVGYTF. Here the CDR3 DNA reads TGTGCCAGCAGTTTTATCCTGGGAGTCGGCTACACCTTC.

This clonotype was seen only a few times. The chain uses TRBV6-6 and TRBJ2-5; D unclear. Germline assignment: CDR1 MNHNY and CDR2 SVGAGI (reference sequence). V was clipped by 4 bases and J by 4 bases, with 10 bases between them. This CDR3 spans 13 amino acids. The CDR3 loop reads CASSSWTRETQYF. CDR3 bases: TGTGCCAGCAGTTCCTGGACGAGAGAGACCCAGTACTTC.

This clonotype has only a few counts. This chain joins TRBV20-1 and TRBJ2-1; D is perhaps TRBD2 (5 bases). This CDR3 spans 14 amino acids. Trimming took 4 bases from V and 5 from J, leaving 15 bases between them. Germline CDR1 DFQATT, CDR2 SNEGSKA (reference sequence). CDR3: CSANGDGYHNEQFF. CDR3 nucleotide sequence: TGCAGTGCTAACGGGGATGGGTACCACAATGAGCAGTTCTTC.

The chain employs TRBV27 and TRBJ2-1, with 9 bases aligning to TRBD2. V shed 3 bases and J 2 bases; nucleotides not matched to a gene: 2. In germline, CDR1 is MNHEY, CDR2 SMNVEV (reference sequence). CDR3 length: 15 amino acids. The CDR3 sequence is CASSFAGGAYNEQFF. CDR3 nucleotide sequence: TGTGCCAGCAGTTTCGCGGGAGGGGCCTACAATGAGCAGTTCTTC.

The chain combines TRBV29-1 with TRBJ1-1; D remains ambiguous. This CDR3 is built from 13 residues. The V and J ends lost 4 bases and 3 bases respectively, with 12 bases between them. Germline CDR1 is SQVTM and CDR2 is ANQGSEA. CDR3 bases: TGCAGCGTTGTGTCCACATTGGACACTGAAGCTTTCTTT. Amino acids: CSVVSTLDTEAFF.

The chain is built from TRBV7-6 and TRBJ2-5; unclear D gene. V lost 5 bases and J 1 base, leaving 8 bases between the germline ends. There are 13 residues in the CDR3. Germline V gene data show CDR1 as SGHVS and CDR2 as FNYEAQ. The CDR3 here is CASSPLGQETQYF. As DNA, the CDR3 is TGTGCCAGCAGCCCTCTCGGCCAAGAGACCCAGTACTTC.

Details on this clonotype: The missing conserved phenylalanine or tryptophan at the end of this CDR3 makes a read error likely. The chain joins TRBV7-2 to TRBJ1-2; D is perhaps TRBD1 (5 bases). Looked up from germline, CDR1 is SGHTA and CDR2 is FQGNSA. The CDR3 is 17 amino acids. The ends were cut back, 5 bases at V and 4 bases at J, with 23 bases in the middle. The CDR3 sequence: CASSPRHPATGFYGYTI. Written as DNA, the CDR3 is TGTGCCAGCAGCCCCCGTCACCCCGCAACAGGATTCTATGGCTACACCATC.

The rearrangement links TRBV5-8 to TRBJ2-1; 8 bases are a match to TRBD2. V shed 6 bases, J shed 8 bases, and the junction held 13 bases outside the gene matches. This CDR3 is 15 amino acids long. Germline V lookup: CDR1 SGHTS, CDR2 YDEGEE. Here the CDR3 reads CASTPWAGGSDEQFF. Here the CDR3 DNA reads TGTGCCAGCACTCCCTGGGCGGGGGGTTCCGATGAGCAGTTCTTC.

This clonotype has a handful of counts. V usage is TRBV12-3 or TRBV12-4 and J usage is TRBJ1-5, with no clear D. The V end was cut by 2 bases, the J end by 9 bases, with 8 bases between. The length of the CDR3 is 12 residues. This CDR3 is CASSLWQGPQHF. As DNA, the CDR3 is TGTGCCAGCAGTTTATGGCAAGGGCCCCAGCATTTT.

This chain links TRBV28 with TRBJ2-7; D possibly corresponds to TRBD1 (6 bases). CDR1 is MDHEN, CDR2 SYDVKM, per germline. V lost 6 bases and J 8 bases, leaving 23 bases between the germline ends. This CDR3 has 15 amino acids. CDR3 amino acids: CASRSTGFSRGKQYF. CDR3 DNA sequence: TGTGCCAGCAGATCAACAGGGTTCAGCCGAGGCAAGCAGTACTTC.

This clonotype showed up just a few times. The V call is TRBV6-5, the J call TRBJ1-4; 7 bases fit TRBD1. This CDR3 spans 15 amino acids. Germline loops: CDR1 MNHEY, CDR2 SVGAGI. With V trimmed by 3 bases and J by 8 bases, 9 bases remained unmatched. The CDR3 DNA reads as TGTGCCAGCAGTTATCGGTCGACAGGGCGGGAAAAACTGTTTTTT. Its protein is CASSYRSTGREKLFF.

This chain connects TRBV10-3 to TRBJ2-3; D uncertain. Germline lookup yields CDR1 ENHRY and CDR2 SYGVKD. The CDR3 is 15 amino acids. The V gene lost 0 bases and the J gene lost 3 bases, with 10 bases spanning the gap. The CDR3 nucleotides read TGTGCCATCAGTGAGTCGGCAGCTACTACAGATACGCAGTATTTT. Protein sequence: CAISESAATTDTQYF.

The V gene is TRBV12-3 or TRBV12-4, the J gene TRBJ2-7; tentatively, D is TRBD1 (6 bases). This CDR3 region has 17 residues. V lost 6 bases to trimming and J lost 3 bases, with 24 bases between them. The CDR3 region has the DNA TGTGCCAGCAGCTGGTTTGGAGACAGGCGGTCCATCTACGAGCAGTACTTC. This translates into CASSWFGDRRSIYEQYF.

This clonotype came up a few times. J is TRBJ2-4 and V is TRBV7-9; 9 positions agree with TRBD1. V dropped 5 bases and J dropped 6; count of bases not matched to a gene: 5. CDR3 length: 14 amino acids. Germline CDR1 is SEHNR and CDR2 is FQNEAQ (reference sequence). CDR3 in DNA: TGTGCCAGCAGCGGGACAGGGAGGGGAAACATTCAGTACTTC. Protein product: CASSGTGRGNIQYF.

V is TRBV6-1 and J is TRBJ2-3; 8 nucleotides line up with TRBD2. The CDR3 spans 15 residues. Germline V gene sequence: CDR1 MNHNS, CDR2 SASEGT. The junction had 6 bases not matched to a gene; V was cut back by 3 bases and J by 4 bases. The CDR3 DNA reads TGTGCCAGCAGTGATATAGCGGGAACTGCAGATACGCAGTATTTT. Its translation: CASSDIAGTADTQYF.

This clonotype appeared a single time. The genes are TRBV7-2 and TRBJ2-2; D is uncertain. This CDR3 has 14 residues. Germline CDR1 SGHTA, CDR2 FQGNSA. Trimming stripped 0 bases from V and 6 bases from J, with 8 bases between. CDR3 in amino acids: CASSLASRAGELFF. DNA of the CDR3: TGTGCCAGCAGCTTAGCGAGTAGAGCCGGGGAGCTGTTTTTT.

As regards this clonotype: A junction boundary mismatches the germline segment, possibly from a read error. The chain is built from TRBV5-3 and TRBJ2-2; TRBD2 is a possible D gene (6 bases). TRBV5-3 is classed as an ORF, of uncertain function. The CDR3 sequence is 16 residues long. The CDR3 DNA sequence: TGTGCCAGCAGCTTGCCGGACTATCGGCTCACCGGGGAGCTGTTTTTT. Protein sequence: CASSLPDYRLTGELFF.

This clonotype was seen at least ten times. The V gene is TRBV7-2, the J gene TRBJ1-3; D is uncertain. V lost 3 bases and J 2 bases, leaving 8 bases between the germline ends. The CDR3 contains 14 residues. Germline CDR1 and CDR2: SGHTA and FQGNSA. The CDR3 loop is CASSFRTAGNTIYF. The CDR3 nucleotides read TGTGCCAGCAGCTTCAGGACGGCTGGAAACACCATATATTTT.

This clonotype was seen only a few times. The rearrangement uses TRBV5-4 and TRBJ2-5; D not certain. V was clipped by 5 bases and J by 1 base, with 9 bases between them. This CDR3 spans 13 amino acids. The germline V gene has CDR1 SGHNT and CDR2 YYREEE (reference sequence). The CDR3 DNA reads TGTGCCAGCAGACCTAGGGCCCAAGAGACCCAGTACTTC. This encodes CASRPRAQETQYF.